The sequence of this TCR beta chain was determined in a study of early T cells in non-severe SARS-CoV-2 infection. Study-wide points: Clonotype matching in VDJdb favored anti-spike CD8 responses and did not capture private and CD4 specificities.

Individual cDNA molecules received unique molecular identifiers during library preparation. TCRdb called the 5' RACE reads again in MiXCR, with one record for every CDR3 protein. The sample lists about 54,000 distinct CDR3 sequences; around 8% were seen once. The CDR3 runs 14 residues. The germline V and J ends were trimmed by 5 bases and 10 bases, with 20 bases remaining between them. This clonotype has a handful of counts. Its antigen is unidentified. The J gene is TRBJ1-2, the V gene TRBV12-3 or TRBV12-4; possibly TRBD1 for D (5 bases). The sample here was whole blood, taken at baseline. The receptor's source is an adult who was a healthcare worker with PCR-confirmed SARS-CoV-2 infection or an uninfected control (not recorded which). The CDR3 DNA sequence: TGTGCCAGCAGTCCGGGGACCACCAGTTCGGACTACACCTTC. Its translation is CASSPGTTSSDYTF.